These T cell receptor beta chains were read from a single sample in a study of T cell changes during pregnancy in multiple sclerosis. Produced via immunoSEQ multiplex PCR; TCRdb's table is partial and in-frame only. The table lists tens of thousands of clones, 92% of them singletons, with 2.6% in the top ten. The specimen comprised peripheral blood, sampled before pregnancy. The receptors derive from a female donor with multiple sclerosis, enrolled in a pregnancy study. Each CDR3 is given with its conserved first and last residue. A D gene is named only where the DNA matches it firmly. Size tells how often a clone was seen (once, few, many) or the class of an expanded clone, and some rows leave it out.

>TRBD1|TRBV2|-|TRBJ1-5
CASSDGQGVDQPQHF
TGTGCCAGCAGTGACGGGCAGGGGGTTGATCAGCCCCAGCATTTT
>-|TRBV5-1|-|TRBJ2-1
CASSSGSGHSYNEQFF
TGCGCCAGCAGCTCCGGAAGCGGGCACTCCTACAATGAGCAGTTCTTC
>-|TRBV28|once|TRBJ2-5
CASSLSGGGETQYF
TGTGCCAGCAGTTTATCGGGGGGCGGGGAGACCCAGTACTTC
>TRBD2|TRBV11-2|-|TRBJ2-7
CASSLAYWGTSGSYEQYF
TGTGCCAGCAGCTTAGCTTATTGGGGGACTAGCGGGTCCTACGAGCAGTACTTC
>TRBD1|TRBV5-4|-|TRBJ2-7
CASSLGQGLSYEQYF
TGTGCCAGCAGCTTGGGACAGGGCCTCTCCTACGAGCAGTACTTC
>TRBD2|TRBV7-8|-|TRBJ2-7
CASSLGDPWGLAGLNYEQYF
TGTGCCAGCAGCTTAGGTGACCCGTGGGGACTAGCGGGACTCAATTACGAGCAGTACTTC
>TRBD2|TRBV28|-|TRBJ2-3
CASSFYSGTSSTDTQYF
TGTGCCAGCAGTTTTTATTCTGGGACTAGCAGCACAGATACGCAGTATTTT
>-|TRBV28|-|TRBJ1-1
CASRRRPLSAFF
TGTGCCAGCAGGAGGAGACCTCTTTCCGCTTTCTTT
>TRBD2|TRBV28|-|TRBJ2-1
CASSSPTAGVSYNEQFF
TGTGCCAGCAGTTCCCCCACAGCGGGAGTCTCCTACAATGAGCAGTTCTTC
>TRBD1|TRBV7-6|-|TRBJ2-1
CASSFRDRAYYNEQFF
TGTGCCAGCAGCTTCCGGGACAGGGCTTACTACAATGAGCAGTTCTTC
>TRBD2|TRBV27|-|TRBJ2-7
CASSPRRTSGRKSYEQYF
TGTGCCAGCAGTCCCCGCCGGACTAGCGGGAGGAAGAGCTACGAGCAGTACTTC
>-|TRBV9|-|TRBJ2-6
CASSVVVSGANVLTF
TGTGCCAGCAGCGTAGTAGTATCTGGGGCCAACGTCCTGACTTTC
>TRBD1|TRBV27|-|TRBJ1-5
CASSLGTGSRPQHF
TGTGCCAGCAGTTTGGGGACAGGGAGTCGGCCCCAGCATTTT
>-|TRBV6-5|-|TRBJ2-3
CASGTRGTDTQYF
TGTGCCAGCGGGACTCGGGGCACAGATACGCAGTATTTT
>-|TRBV25-1|-|TRBJ1-3
CASSEWDRNTIYF
TGTGCCAGCAGTGAATGGGACAGAAACACCATATATTTT
>-|TRBV7-8|-|TRBJ2-7
CASSAHQGGSSYEQYF
TGTGCCAGCAGCGCCCACCAGGGGGGAAGCTCCTACGAGCAGTACTTC
>-|TRBV6-1|-|TRBJ2-7
CASTLGFNEQYF
TGTGCCAGCACACTAGGATTTAACGAGCAGTACTTC
>-|TRBV28|-|TRBJ1-5
CASSFGQPQHF
TGTGCCAGCAGTTTCGGTCAGCCCCAGCATTTT
>TRBD1|TRBV10-3|-|TRBJ1-4
CASKDRSNEKLFF
TGTGCCTCCAAGGACAGGTCAAATGAAAAACTGTTTTTT
>TRBD2|TRBV5-1|-|TRBJ2-5
CASSEKWTSSQETQYF
TGCGCCAGCAGCGAGAAATGGACTAGCAGCCAAGAGACCCAGTACTTC
>-|TRBV7-9|-|TRBJ2-7
CASSGAREQYF
TGTGCCAGCAGCGGGGCCCGAGAGCAGTACTTC
>TRBD1|TRBV7-2|-|TRBJ1-1
CASSRDRLNTEAFF
TGTGCCAGCAGCCGGGACAGATTGAACACTGAAGCTTTCTTT
>-|TRBV28|-|TRBJ2-7
CATLLQRRGYEQYF
TGTGCCACCCTTTTACAGCGTCGGGGCTACGAGCAGTACTTC
>-|TRBV5-1|-|TRBJ2-5
CASSLNQGHPLETQYF
TGCGCCAGCAGCTTGAACCAGGGACACCCTTTAGAGACCCAGTACTTC
>-|TRBV7-8|-|TRBJ1-5
CASSLLSGEGQPQHF
TGTGCCAGCAGCTTACTCTCAGGGGAAGGTCAGCCCCAGCATTTT
>TRBD1|TRBV29-1|-|TRBJ2-7
CSVVSFGAGTVSYEQYF
TGCAGCGTTGTCTCATTTGGGGCCGGGACAGTCTCCTACGAGCAGTACTTC
>-|TRBV14|-|TRBJ1-4
CASSQERSHRREKLFF
TGTGCCAGCAGCCAAGAAAGGAGCCACCGGAGAGAAAAACTGTTTTTT
>-|TRBV13|-|TRBJ2-7
CASGVGRGGEQYF
TGTGCCAGCGGAGTCGGTCGAGGTGGAGAGCAGTACTTC
>-|TRBV28|-|TRBJ1-2
CASSLVGLGGYTF
TGTGCCAGCAGTTTAGTCGGTCTCGGTGGCTACACCTTC
>-|TRBV5-8|-|TRBJ1-3
CASSYLGAISGNTIYF
TGTGCCAGCAGCTACCTTGGGGCGATCTCTGGAAACACCATATATTTT
>-|TRBV5-1|-|TRBJ1-1
CASSLTGVRAEAFF
TGCGCCAGCAGCTTAACGGGGGTCAGGGCTGAAGCTTTCTTT
>TRBD1|TRBV5-4|once|TRBJ2-5
CASSYPGQGPRETQYF
TGTGCCAGCAGCTATCCGGGACAGGGGCCCCGAGAGACCCAGTACTTC
>-|TRBV28|-|TRBJ2-2
CASRYGSDIGELFF
TGTGCCAGCAGATATGGCAGTGACATCGGGGAGCTGTTTTTT
>TRBD2|TRBV7-9|once|TRBJ2-1
CASRGGTNQYNEQFF
TGTGCCTCCCGGGGCGGGACTAACCAGTACAATGAGCAGTTCTTC
>TRBD1|TRBV28|-|TRBJ2-5
CASSLPGGALGETQYF
TGTGCCAGCAGTTTGCCAGGGGGCGCATTGGGAGAGACCCAGTACTTC
>TRBD2|TRBV11-3|once|TRBJ2-2
CASSRQPSGTNTGELFF
TGTGCCAGCAGCAGACAACCTAGCGGGACGAACACCGGGGAGCTGTTTTTT
>TRBD1|TRBV6-6|-|TRBJ2-7
CASSSGQGVTYEQYF
TGTGCCAGCAGTTCAGGACAGGGGGTAACCTACGAGCAGTACTTC
>-|TRBV19|-|TRBJ2-2
CASSIGTPDHTGELFF
TGTGCCAGTAGTATTGGGACACCCGATCACACCGGGGAGCTGTTTTTT
>TRBD1|TRBV30|-|TRBJ2-1
CAWTDRVDDEQFF
TGTGCCTGGACTGACAGGGTGGATGATGAGCAGTTCTTC
>TRBD1|TRBV28|-|TRBJ1-5
CASSLGQGGWTQHF
TGTGCCAGCAGTTTGGGGCAGGGGGGTTGGACCCAGCATTTT
>TRBD1|TRBV30|-|TRBJ2-5
CAWMPGQQETQYF
TGTGCCTGGATGCCGGGACAGCAAGAGACCCAGTACTTC
>TRBD1|TRBV11-2|-|TRBJ1-5
CASSKDRGLDNQPQHF
TGTGCCAGCAGCAAAGACAGGGGGCTCGACAATCAGCCCCAGCATTTT
>TRBD2|TRBV27|-|TRBJ2-6
CASSWGGSGANVLTF
TGTGCCAGCAGTTGGGGGGGCTCTGGGGCCAACGTCCTGACTTTC
>-|TRBV9|-|TRBJ2-2
CASNGPRYGELFF
TGTGCCAGCAACGGCCCGCGGTACGGGGAGCTGTTTTTT
>TRBD1|TRBV18|-|TRBJ1-1
CASSPGGQDHTEAFF
TGTGCCAGCTCACCAGGGGGACAGGACCACACTGAAGCTTTCTTT
>-|TRBV5-6|-|TRBJ2-5
CASSPYGPGWKTQYF
TGTGCCAGCAGCCCCTACGGTCCAGGGTGGAAGACCCAGTACTTC
>TRBD2|TRBV9|-|TRBJ2-1
CASSVGTSGNNEQFF
TGTGCCAGCAGCGTAGGGACTAGCGGGAACAATGAGCAGTTCTTC
>TRBD1|TRBV7-9|-|TRBJ1-2
CASSQPRTGTVGYTF
TGTGCCAGCAGCCAACCTCGGACAGGGACAGTCGGCTACACCTTC
>TRBD1|TRBV19|-|TRBJ1-5
CASSGGTVYSNQPQHF
TGTGCCAGTAGTGGGGGGACAGTATATAGCAATCAGCCCCAGCATTTT
>-|TRBV7-7|-|TRBJ1-2
CASSLLPLEGGAYGYTF
TGTGCTAGCAGCTTACTACCCCTAGAGGGAGGGGCCTATGGCTACACCTTC
>TRBD2|TRBV9|-|TRBJ2-1
CASSVSIRTSDYYNEQFF
TGTGCCAGCAGCGTATCTATTCGGACTAGCGACTACTACAATGAGCAGTTCTTC